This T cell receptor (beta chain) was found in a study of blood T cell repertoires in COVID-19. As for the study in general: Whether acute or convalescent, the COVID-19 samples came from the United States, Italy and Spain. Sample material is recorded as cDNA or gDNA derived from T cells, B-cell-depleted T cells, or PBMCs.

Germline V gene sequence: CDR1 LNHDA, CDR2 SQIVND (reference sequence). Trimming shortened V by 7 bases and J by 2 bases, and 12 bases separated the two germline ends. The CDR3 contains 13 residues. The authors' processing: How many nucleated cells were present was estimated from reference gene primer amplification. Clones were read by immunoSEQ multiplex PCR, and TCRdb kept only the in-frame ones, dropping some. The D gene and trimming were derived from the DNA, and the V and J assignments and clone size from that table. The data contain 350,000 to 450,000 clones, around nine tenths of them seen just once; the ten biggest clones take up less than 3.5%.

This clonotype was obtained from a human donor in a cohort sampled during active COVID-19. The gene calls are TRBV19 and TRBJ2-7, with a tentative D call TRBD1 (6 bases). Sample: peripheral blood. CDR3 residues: CASNQGIAYEQYF. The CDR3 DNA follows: TGTGCCAGTAATCAGGGGATTGCCTACGAGCAGTACTTC.